Sequencing of this TCR beta chain was carried out in a study of T cell responses to AZD1222 COVID-19 vaccine. Germline values: CDR1 SEHNR, CDR2 FQNEAQ (reference sequence). V lost 3 bases and J lost 5, with 3 bases in between. The CDR3 is 11 amino acids. Comment on this clone: The antigen is unknown.

Profiling relied on immunoSEQ multiplex PCR, and the TCRdb table lists in-frame clones only, not all of them. Of 250,000 to 300,000 clones detected, approximately 94% appear once; the ten largest clones hold roughly 0.6%. Study-wide results and caveats: White British donors predominated, females outnumbered males, and clonal diversity was possibly underestimated. Only a handful of AZD1222 recipients tested seropositive at baseline.

The chain recombines TRBV7-9 with TRBJ2-3; no reliable D call. The origin of this receptor is an adult who received the AZD1222 COVID-19 vaccine. The input for sequencing was peripheral blood, taken 28 days after the second AZD1222 dose. This chain's CDR3 is CASSFQDTQYF. The CDR3 DNA sequence: TGTGCCAGCAGCTTCCAAGATACGCAGTATTTT.